This T cell receptor (beta chain) was recovered during a study of shared clonotypes between healthy human individuals. A remark on this clone: The antigen remains undetermined.

Generated by immunoSEQ multiplex PCR, the TCRdb table keeps only in-frame clones and is missing some. Of under 1,100,000 clones detected, approximately 76% appear once; the ten largest clones hold less than 1.5%. Whole-study results and caveats: Limited genetic and exposure-history diversity came from having few donors. Sorted-subset sequencing, rarefaction showed, was incomplete despite large depth.

The TCR was taken from a young man in good health. Sample: memory CD4+ T cells sorted from blood. This sample's subset: CD45RA-negative fraction.

The CDR3 is CASRTGTDYEQYF. CDR3 bases: TGCGCCAGTAGGACCGGGACAGACTACGAGCAGTACTTC. V usage is TRBV5-1 and J usage is TRBJ2-7; 7 positions agree with TRBD1. Germline V lookup: CDR1 SGHRS, CDR2 YFSETQ. This CDR3 comprises 13 residues. Trimming removed 8 bases from V and 3 bases from J; junction bases left unmatched: 8.